Below are 9 T cell receptor beta chains sequenced from a single sample in a study of cytomegalovirus exposure and HLA in healthy donors. Sequencing was performed with immunoSEQ multiplex PCR; in TCRdb, only in-frame clones are kept and a portion is missing. The table includes about 120,000 clones, roughly nine tenths detected once. Sequencing input: PBMCs. Every receptor here comes from a woman between 18 and 29 years old in good health and CMV-seronegative.

The chain couples TRBV7-9 to TRBJ1-6, with D possibly matching TRBD1 (6 bases). V lost 5 bases and J 8 bases, leaving 10 bases between the germline ends. The CDR3 consists of 13 residues. Germline values: CDR1 SEHNR, CDR2 FQNEAQ (reference sequence). The CDR3 loop is CASSPQGYSPLHF. CDR3 coding DNA: TGTGCCAGCAGCCCACAGGGTTATTCACCCCTCCACTTT.

The gene calls are TRBV27 and TRBJ1-1; D gene unclear. CDR3 length: 14 amino acids. Germline V gene sequence: CDR1 MNHEY, CDR2 SMNVEV (reference sequence). V was cut by 3 bases and J by 3 bases, with 11 bases left in between. The CDR3 bases are TGTGCCAGCAGTTTGAGTCCAGGCCACACTGAAGCTTTCTTT. Its protein product is CASSLSPGHTEAFF.

This chain uses TRBV6-5 with TRBJ2-1; D perhaps matches TRBD1 (6 bases). The V gene lost 5 bases and the J gene lost 12 bases, with 23 bases spanning the gap. This CDR3 is built from 15 residues. Per the germline V gene, CDR1 is MNHEY and CDR2 is SVGAGI. CDR3 nucleotide sequence: TGTGCCAGCAGTCCCCTTCGGGACACTTCACTGGGGCAGTTCTTC. Protein sequence: CASSPLRDTSLGQFF.

The gene calls are TRBV9 and TRBJ2-3; the match to TRBD2 covers 9 bases. Germline V gives CDR1 SGDLS, CDR2 YYNGEE. J was trimmed by 2 bases and V by 3 bases; bases with no gene match: 7. This CDR3 is built from 16 residues. The CDR3 here is CASSESTSGNTDTQYF. The DNA for the CDR3 is TGTGCCAGCAGCGAATCGACTAGCGGTAACACAGATACGCAGTATTTT.

This chain connects TRBV5-4 to TRBJ1-1; TRBD1 agrees at 9 bases. This CDR3 comprises 15 residues. The V segment lost 0 bases and the J segment 5 bases; nucleotides outside the gene matches: 5. Germline loops: CDR1 SGHNT, CDR2 YYREEE (reference sequence). The CDR3 sequence: CASSLETGGMTEAFF. The CDR3 nucleotides read TGTGCCAGCAGCTTGGAGACAGGGGGTATGACTGAAGCTTTCTTT.

The chain joins TRBV9 to TRBJ2-5; 9 bases agree with TRBD2. The germline CDR1 and CDR2 sequences are SGDLS and YYNGEE. V gave up 0 bases and J gave up 3 bases; unmatched junction bases: 3. CDR3 length equals 15 residues. The CDR3 coding sequence is TGTGCCAGCAGCGTAGCTTTAGCGGGGGAAGAGACCCAGTACTTC. Translating it yields CASSVALAGEETQYF.

The V call is TRBV28, the J call TRBJ2-6; 11 bases line up with TRBD2. This CDR3 spans 18 amino acids. V dropped 9 bases and J dropped 0; count of bases not matched to a gene: 10. Germline-derived CDR1 and CDR2 are MDHEN and SYDVKM. CDR3 DNA: TGTGCCAGTCAACCCCTAGCGGGAGGTCTCTCTGGGGCCAACGTCCTGACTTTC. Its translation: CASQPLAGGLSGANVLTF.

This chain joins TRBV15 and TRBJ1-4, with 8 positions matching TRBD1. The V gene end was trimmed by 8 bases and the J gene end by 0 bases; junction bases not matched to a gene: 5. There are 15 residues in the CDR3. CDR1 is LNHNV, CDR2 YYDKDF, per germline (reference sequence). In DNA, the CDR3 is TGTGCCACCTGGACAGGGACCGCAACTAATGAAAAACTGTTTTTT. Its protein is CATWTGTATNEKLFF. Based on the CDR3 plus reference TRBV15 and TRBJ1-4, the full variable domain is DAMVIQNPRYQVTQFGKPVTLSCSQTLNHNVMYWYQQKSSQAPKLLFHYYDKDFNNEADTPDNFQSRRPNTSFCFLDIRSPGLGDTAMYLCATWTGTATNEKLFFGSGTQLSVL.

V gene TRBV28 combines with J gene TRBJ2-3; D gene uncertain. Deletions cut 2 bases from V and 3 bases from J, with 9 bases between. The germline gives CDR1 MDHEN, CDR2 SYDVKM. The CDR3 is 14 residues long. The CDR3 DNA sequence: TGTGCCAGCAGTTTAAGGCAGGATACAGATACGCAGTATTTT. Its translation: CASSLRQDTDTQYF.